One sample yielded the 31 T cell receptor beta chains listed below, sequenced in a study of blood T cell repertoires in COVID-19. Assay used: immunoSEQ multiplex PCR; TCRdb lists only in-frame clones, some missing. The data contain some 67,000 clones, about nine tenths of them singletons. The sample comprised peripheral blood. The receptors stem from a woman aged 18-29 years with acute or convalescent COVID-19.

The chain combines TRBV30 with TRBJ2-1; TRBD1 matches 10 bases. With V trimmed by 6 bases and J by 6 bases, 11 bases remained unmatched. This CDR3 has 15 residues. In germline, CDR1 is GTSNPN, CDR2 SVGIG (reference sequence). Written as DNA, the CDR3 is TGTGCCTGCCGCCGGGACAGGGGAAAGGGCAATGAGCAGTTCTTC. Its translation is CACRRDRGKGNEQFF.

This clone was observed a few times. The chain recombines TRBV2 with TRBJ1-5; a weak D match, TRBD1 (5 bases). The V end was cut by 4 bases, the J end by 0 bases, with 10 bases between. Looked up from germline, CDR1 is SNHLY and CDR2 is FYNNEI. The length of the CDR3 is 15 residues. The CDR3 DNA sequence: TGTGCCAGCAGTGCGCGGCAGGGTAGCAATCAGCCCCAGCATTTT. This codes for CASSARQGSNQPQHF.

The CDR3 DNA sequence: TGTGCCAGCACCAAAACAGGGAACACTGAAGCTTTCTTT. Translation gives CASTKTGNTEAFF. The chain recombines TRBV6-5 with TRBJ1-1, with D maybe TRBD1 (5 bases). Trimming shortened V by 7 bases and J by 1 base, and 10 bases separated the two germline ends. Per germline, CDR1 MNHEY and CDR2 SVGAGI. There are 13 residues in the CDR3.

The rearrangement joins TRBV7-9 to TRBJ1-3, with unresolved D. Germline loops: CDR1 SEHNR, CDR2 FQNEAQ (reference sequence). The CDR3 has 15 residues. Trimming took off 1 base at V and 2 bases at J, with 9 bases between the two ends. CDR3 sequence reads: CASSLVGVTGNTIYF. In DNA, the CDR3 is TGTGCCAGCAGCTTAGTCGGTGTAACTGGAAACACCATATATTTT.

The J gene is TRBJ1-6, the V gene TRBV4-1, with D maybe TRBD1 (5 bases). The CDR3 is made up of 15 amino acids. V gave up 4 bases and J gave up 10 bases, with 17 bases separating them. Per the germline V gene, CDR1 is MGHRA and CDR2 is YSYEKL. CDR3 sequence (DNA): TGCGCCAGCAGCCCTAGGACCAGGGAAGAATCACCCCTCCACTTT. Amino acid sequence: CASSPRTREESPLHF.

The chain employs TRBV29-1 and TRBJ1-3; D is perhaps TRBD1 (6 bases). The ends were cut back, 3 bases at V and 4 bases at J, with 10 bases in the middle. The germline gives CDR1 SQVTM, CDR2 ANQGSEA. The CDR3 covers 13 residues. The DNA for the CDR3 is TGCAGCGTTGATTTTACAGGGGGAAACACCATATATTTT. Protein product: CSVDFTGGNTIYF.

The V gene is TRBV6-5, the J gene TRBJ1-2; TRBD1 matches at 7 bases. CDR3 length: 13 residues. V lost 9 bases to trimming and J lost 7 bases; unmatched junction nucleotides: 11. Looked up from germline, CDR1 is MNHEY and CDR2 is SVGAGI. The CDR3 DNA sequence: TGTGCCAGTCACAGACAGGGCGTCGTTGGCTACACCTTC. Translated, it gives CASHRQGVVGYTF.

This sequence joins TRBV12-2 and TRBJ1-2; the table's D call TRBD1 went unverified against the DNA. TRBV12-2 is noted as a pseudogene. This CDR3 is built from 12 residues. The CDR3 sequence: CASRLVRTGPTF. CDR3 in DNA: TGTGCAAGTCGCTTAGTACGGACAGGGCCCACCTTC.

The chain combines TRBV2 with TRBJ1-2; D is possibly TRBD1 (6 bases). V lost 6 bases, J lost 10 bases, and 18 bases lay in between. Germline V gives CDR1 SNHLY, CDR2 FYNNEI. The CDR3 is made up of 13 amino acids. DNA of the CDR3: TGTGCCAGCAGGGCTATACCGGGACACCACTACACCTTC. This sequence encodes CASRAIPGHHYTF.

This chain links TRBV11-3 with TRBJ1-6, with D unresolved. CDR1 and CDR2 from the germline V gene are SGHNT and YENEEA. The CDR3 is 10 residues long. CDR3 DNA: TGTGCGGAGGGCCATTCACCCCTCCACTTT. Protein product: CAEGHSPLHF.

This chain connects TRBV30 to TRBJ1-1; D is unresolved. V shed 0 bases and J shed 1 base, with 6 bases lying between them. The CDR3 loop spans 13 amino acids. CDR1 is GTSNPN, CDR2 SVGIG, per germline (reference sequence). In nucleotides, the CDR3 is TGTGCCTGGAGTGTACTACCGAACACTGAAGCTTTCTTT. Its translation: CAWSVLPNTEAFF. Filled out from reference TRBV30 and TRBJ1-1, the complete variable domain reads SQTIHQWPATLVQPVGSPLSLECTVEGTSNPNLYWYRQAAGRGLQLLFYSVGIGQISSEVPQNLSASRPQDRQFILSSKKLLLSDSGFYLCAWSVLPNTEAFFGQGTRLTVV.

V gene TRBV3-1 (or the pseudogene TRBV3-2) combines with J gene TRBJ2-1; 9 bases fit TRBD1. The CDR3 is made up of 17 amino acids. The germline CDR1 and CDR2 sequences are LGHDT and YNNKEL (reference sequence). V was pared by 4 bases and J by 0 bases, with 7 bases of the junction left unmatched. Here the CDR3 reads CASSRGQGGHSYNEQFF. Here the CDR3 DNA reads TGTGCCAGCAGCCGGGGACAGGGAGGTCACTCCTACAATGAGCAGTTCTTC.

V usage is TRBV6-5 and J usage is TRBJ2-1; perhaps TRBD1 as D (6 bases). Germline CDR1 MNHEY, CDR2 SVGAGI. The CDR3 sequence is 13 residues long. Trimming cost V 6 bases and J 6 bases, with 12 bases left between them. CDR3 in amino acids: CASSRTVTNEQFF. The CDR3 DNA sequence: TGTGCCAGCAGCCGGACAGTCACCAATGAGCAGTTCTTC.

The chain links TRBV19 to TRBJ2-1, with 13 bases fitting TRBD2. Trimming took 5 bases from V and 8 from J; bases not matched to a gene: 6. The CDR3 runs 15 residues. CDR1 is LNHDA and CDR2 is SQIVND in the germline V gene (reference sequence). CDR3 nucleotides: TGTGCCAGTAGTCCCCGGACTAGCGGGAGCGATGAGCAGTTCTTC. Its translation is CASSPRTSGSDEQFF.

The rearrangement joins TRBV2 to TRBJ1-5, with 7 bases lining up with TRBD1. V dropped 8 bases and J dropped 4; count of bases not matched to a gene: 11. CDR1 SNHLY and CDR2 FYNNEI come from the germline V gene. The CDR3 consists of 15 residues. Here the CDR3 reads CASQYQGQDNQPQHF. CDR3 sequence (DNA): TGTGCCAGCCAATACCAAGGACAGGATAATCAGCCCCAGCATTTT.

The chain employs TRBV24-1 and TRBJ1-2; the D is unclear. The CDR3 runs to 11 residues. The V and J ends lost 4 bases and 7 bases respectively, with 6 bases between them. CDR1 is KGHDR, CDR2 SFDVKD, per germline. The CDR3 spells CATSDGIGYTF. The CDR3 nucleotides are TGTGCCACCAGTGACGGGATTGGCTACACCTTC.

The gene calls are TRBV5-1 and TRBJ1-6, with D uncertain. V gave up 1 base and J gave up 8 bases, with 16 bases separating them. This CDR3 contains 16 residues. CDR1 SGHRS and CDR2 YFSETQ come from the germline V gene. This CDR3 reads CASSLTMVGRDSPLHF. In DNA, the CDR3 is TGCGCCAGCAGCTTGACGATGGTGGGGAGGGATTCACCCCTCCACTTT.

The V gene is TRBV12-3 or TRBV12-4, the J gene TRBJ1-1; no definite D call. V lost 6 bases, J lost 0 bases, and 8 bases lay in between. CDR3 length equals 13 residues. The CDR3 DNA reads TGTGCCAGCAGCCGCAACATGAACACTGAAGCTTTCTTT. Translating it yields CASSRNMNTEAFF.

The gene calls are TRBV7-2 and TRBJ2-7, with TRBD2 matching 11 bases. The CDR3 contains 15 residues. Germline V gene lookup returns CDR1 SGHTA and CDR2 FQGNSA. Trimming at V came to 2 bases and at J to 5 bases, leaving 5 bases not matched to a gene. The CDR3 protein is CASSLLALAGDEQYF. CDR3 DNA sequence: TGTGCCAGCAGCTTATTAGCACTAGCGGGAGACGAGCAGTACTTC.

Only one count was recorded for this clone. J is TRBJ2-3 and V is TRBV3-1 (or the pseudogene TRBV3-2), with a weak D call TRBD2 (6 bases). The CDR3 totals 18 residues. Germline V gene data show CDR1 as LGHDT and CDR2 as YNNKEL (reference sequence). V was pared by 2 bases and J by 1 base, with 19 bases between. CDR3 residues: CASSQRFPLGRRTDTQYF. As DNA, the CDR3 is TGTGCCAGCAGCCAACGATTTCCCCTAGGGAGGCGCACAGATACGCAGTATTTT.

The chain recombines TRBV19 with TRBJ2-2; D perhaps matches TRBD1 (5 bases). The CDR3 length is 15 residues. CDR1 is LNHDA, CDR2 SQIVND, per germline (reference sequence). V was clipped by 1 base and J by 8 bases, with 14 bases between them. CDR3 DNA: TGTGCCAGTAGTATAGGGGGCAGGGTCCAAGGGGAGCTGTTTTTT. It is translated as CASSIGGRVQGELFF.

This chain links TRBV27 with TRBJ2-3, with D perhaps matching TRBD1 (5 bases). The CDR3 extends over 17 amino acids. The V gene lost 0 bases and the J gene lost 4 bases, with 17 bases spanning the gap. CDR1 and CDR2 from the germline V gene are MNHEY and SMNVEV (reference sequence). The CDR3 coding sequence is TGTGCCAGCAGTTTATCTCTTTCGGCAGGGTCCCCAGATACGCAGTATTTT. Residues: CASSLSLSAGSPDTQYF.

The V call is TRBV6-6, the J call TRBJ1-5; the D is unclear. This CDR3 spans 14 amino acids. Per germline, CDR1 MNHNY and CDR2 SVGAGI (reference sequence). Trimming took 7 bases from V and 4 from J, leaving 14 bases between them. DNA of the CDR3: TGTGCCAGCAAGGAGGGCACGACTAATCAGCCCCAGCATTTT. Residues: CASKEGTTNQPQHF.

The table lists this clone with a count of one. V gene TRBV2 combines with J gene TRBJ1-5, with TRBD1 matching 7 bases. Germline loops: CDR1 SNHLY, CDR2 FYNNEI. The trim removed 1 base at V and 4 bases at J, leaving 7 bases unmatched. The CDR3 loop spans 16 amino acids. CDR3 coding DNA: TGTGCCAGCAGTGAAGGTTTGGGACAGTGGAATCAGCCCCAGCATTTT. Protein product: CASSEGLGQWNQPQHF. Full variable domain (rest looked up from reference TRBV2 and TRBJ1-5): EPEVTQTPSHQVTQMGQEVILRCVPISNHLYFYWYRQILGQKVEFLVSFYNNEISEKSEIFDDQFSVERPDGSNFTLKIRSTKLEDSAMYFCASSEGLGQWNQPQHFGDGTRLSIL.

The chain combines TRBV4-1 with TRBJ2-3, with 8 bases matching TRBD2. The V gene's germline CDR1 is MGHRA and CDR2 YSYEKL. The CDR3 is 16 amino acids. The V segment lost 1 base and the J segment 1 base; nucleotides outside the gene matches: 4. CDR3 coding DNA: TGCGCCAGCAGCCAAGTCTTCGGGGGGGGCACAGATACGCAGTATTTT. This codes for CASSQVFGGGTDTQYF.

This clone was recorded once. This chain uses TRBV19 with TRBJ1-3, with no clear D. Looked up from germline, CDR1 is LNHDA and CDR2 is SQIVND (reference sequence). V lost 3 bases and J 0 bases, leaving 9 bases between the germline ends. The CDR3 consists of 15 residues. Written as DNA, the CDR3 is TGTGCCAGTAGTATCGGCGCTAGCTCTGGAAACACCATATATTTT. Translating gives CASSIGASSGNTIYF.

V and J are TRBV7-2 and TRBJ2-7; 9 bases are a match to TRBD1. In germline, CDR1 is SGHTA, CDR2 FQGNSA. V trimming: 5 bases; J trimming: 2 bases; junction bases outside the gene matches: 7. The CDR3 has 15 amino acids. Here the CDR3 reads CASSPWGQGPYEQYF. The CDR3 DNA sequence: TGTGCCAGCAGCCCTTGGGGACAGGGACCCTACGAGCAGTACTTC.

This chain connects TRBV4-2 to TRBJ1-3; 9 bases fit TRBD1. Per the germline V gene, CDR1 is LGHNA and CDR2 is YNFKEQ. This CDR3 has 15 amino acids. With 0 bases clipped from V and 7 bases from J, the junction kept 4 bases outside the gene matches. The CDR3 region is CASSQDRDRVNTIYF. The CDR3 DNA follows: TGTGCCAGCAGCCAAGACCGGGACAGGGTGAACACCATATATTTT.

This chain joins TRBV4-3 and TRBJ1-5, with a weak D call TRBD1 (6 bases). The length of the CDR3 is 18 residues. Germline values: CDR1 LGHNA, CDR2 YSLEER. Trimming shortened V by 0 bases and J by 0 bases, and 15 bases separated the two germline ends. In DNA form, the CDR3 reads TGCGCCAGCAGCCAAGATGGGGGCAGAACATATAGCAATCAGCCCCAGCATTTT. Translating it yields CASSQDGGRTYSNQPQHF.

The J gene is TRBJ1-1, the V gene TRBV29-1; tentatively, D is TRBD1 (6 bases). V was trimmed by 3 bases and J by 4 bases, leaving 12 bases between them. The CDR3 extends over 13 amino acids. From germline, CDR1 is SQVTM and CDR2 ANQGSEA. CDR3 sequence reads: CSVDQGPSTEAFF. CDR3 DNA sequence: TGCAGCGTTGACCAGGGGCCGTCCACTGAAGCTTTCTTT.

V and J are TRBV30 and TRBJ2-3, with TRBD2 matching 14 bases. Looked up from germline, CDR1 is GTSNPN and CDR2 is SVGIG (reference sequence). The ends lost 3 bases at V and 2 bases at J; junction bases unmatched: 4. The CDR3 consists of 16 residues. Here the CDR3 reads CAWSRGLAGVTDTQYF. The CDR3, as DNA: TGTGCCTGGAGCAGGGGACTAGCGGGAGTCACAGATACGCAGTATTTT.